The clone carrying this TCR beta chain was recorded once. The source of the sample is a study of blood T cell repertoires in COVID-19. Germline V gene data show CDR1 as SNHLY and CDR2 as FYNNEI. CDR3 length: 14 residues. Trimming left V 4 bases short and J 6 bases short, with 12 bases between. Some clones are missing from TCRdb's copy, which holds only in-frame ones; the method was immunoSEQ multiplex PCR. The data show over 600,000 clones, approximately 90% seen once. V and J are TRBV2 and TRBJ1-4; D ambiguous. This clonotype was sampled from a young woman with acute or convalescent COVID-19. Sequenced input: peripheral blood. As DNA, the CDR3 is TGTGCCAGCAGTGCGGACCGGCGGGATGAAAAACTGTTTTTT. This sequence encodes CASSADRRDEKLFF. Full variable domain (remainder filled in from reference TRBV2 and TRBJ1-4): EPEVTQTPSHQVTQMGQEVILRCVPISNHLYFYWYRQILGQKVEFLVSFYNNEISEKSEIFDDQFSVERPDGSNFTLKIRSTKLEDSAMYFCASSADRRDEKLFFGSGTQLSVL.